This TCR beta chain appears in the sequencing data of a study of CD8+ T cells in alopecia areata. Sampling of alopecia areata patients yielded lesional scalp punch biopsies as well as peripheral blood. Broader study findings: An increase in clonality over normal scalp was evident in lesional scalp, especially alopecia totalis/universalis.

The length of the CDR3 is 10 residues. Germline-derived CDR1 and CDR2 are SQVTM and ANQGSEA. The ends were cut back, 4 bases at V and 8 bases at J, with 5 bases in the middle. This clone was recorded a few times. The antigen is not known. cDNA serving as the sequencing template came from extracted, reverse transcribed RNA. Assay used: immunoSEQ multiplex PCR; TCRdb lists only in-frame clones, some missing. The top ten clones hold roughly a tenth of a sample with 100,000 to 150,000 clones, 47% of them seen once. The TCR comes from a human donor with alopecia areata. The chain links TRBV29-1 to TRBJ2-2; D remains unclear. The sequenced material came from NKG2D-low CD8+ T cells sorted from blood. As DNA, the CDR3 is TGCAGCGTTGCGTCTGGGGAGCTGTTTTTT. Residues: CSVASGELFF.